These 21 T cell receptor beta chains were all obtained from the same sample, sequenced in a study of read filtering for tumor transcriptome and immune sequencing. This library used roughly 400 ng RNA and molecular barcoded adaptors spanning alpha/delta and beta/gamma chains. TCRdb analysed the reads with MiXCR anew, one entry per CDR3 protein. The sample includes about 130,000 distinct CDR3 sequences, 10% to 15% of them seen just once. The source material was a population of CD138-negative cells sorted from bone marrow. The receptor source for this set is a donor aged 40 or over with multiple myeloma.

This clonotype was seen more than once but under ten times. This may arise from a read error, as a much more abundant clone is one base away. The conserved phenylalanine or tryptophan is not found at the CDR3 terminus, so this likely reflects a read error. V is TRBV30 and J is TRBJ1-1; D gene unclear. Germline lookup yields CDR1 GTSNPN and CDR2 SVGIG (reference sequence). V was trimmed by 1 base and J by 5 bases, leaving 2 bases between them. This CDR3 contains 10 residues. The CDR3 region has the DNA TGTGCCTGGAGTGGGACTGAAGCTTTCCTT. The encoded protein is CAWSGTEAFL.

This clonotype was detected a few times. The rearrangement links TRBV6-2 or TRBV6-3 to TRBJ2-3; D possibly corresponds to TRBD2 (5 bases). The CDR3 contains 15 residues. Germline CDR1 and CDR2: MNHEY and SVGEGT. Trimming shortened V by 1 base and J by 5 bases, and 13 bases separated the two germline ends. DNA for the CDR3: TGTGCCAGCAGTTACTTCGAGGGAAGGAAAGATACGCAGTATTTT. It encodes CASSYFEGRKDTQYF.

This clonotype has only a few counts. This sequence joins TRBV5-1 and TRBJ2-5, with 7 positions matching TRBD2. Unmatched junction bases numbered 11, after V lost 7 bases and J lost 2 bases. In germline, CDR1 is SGHRS, CDR2 YFSETQ. The CDR3 is 15 residues long. The CDR3 bases are TGCGCCAGCGGAGTCGGTAGCGGGCCTCAAGAGACCCAGTACTTC. Protein sequence: CASGVGSGPQETQYF. Full variable domain (remainder filled in from reference TRBV5-1 and TRBJ2-5): KAGVTQTPRYLIKTRGQQVTLSCSPISGHRSVSWYQQTPGQGLQFLFEYFSETQRNKGNFPGRFSGRQFSNSRSEMNVSTLELGDSALYLCASGVGSGPQETQYFGPGTRLLVL.

As concerns this clonotype: A much bigger clone sits one base away, suggesting this may be a read error. The genes are TRBV28 and TRBJ1-2, with TRBD1 as a possible D gene (6 bases). Deletions cut 8 bases from V and 2 bases from J, with 15 bases between. CDR3 length equals 14 residues. Germline V gene lookup returns CDR1 MDHEN and CDR2 SYDVKM. CDR3 in amino acids: CASGPAGENYGYTF. Written as DNA, the CDR3 is TGTGCCAGCGGACCTGCAGGGGAGAACTATGGCTACACCTTC.

Details on this clonotype: With a far larger clone one base away, a read error is the likely cause. This sequence joins TRBV29-1 and TRBJ1-4, with D possibly being TRBD1 (5 bases). The CDR3 spans 14 residues. Germline V gene data show CDR1 as SQVTM and CDR2 as ANQGSEA. The CDR3 DNA follows: TGCAGCGTGGGGACTAGCGGGGGAGCAGATACGCGGTATTTT. Amino acid sequence: CSVGTSGGADTRYF.

The V call is TRBV5-1, the J call TRBJ2-2; 9 nucleotides match TRBD1. This CDR3 has 16 residues. V lost 3 bases and J lost 4; bases outside the gene matches: 7. Germline-derived CDR1 and CDR2 are SGHRS and YFSETQ. CDR3: CASSWGQGSGTGELFF. The CDR3 DNA reads as TGCGCCAGCAGCTGGGGACAGGGCAGTGGCACCGGGGAGCTGTTTTTT.

This clonotype was counted only a few times. Given a much more abundant clone one base away, this may be a read error. J is TRBJ2-1 and V is TRBV5-1; the D is unclear. V gave up 4 bases and J gave up 2 bases, with 16 bases separating them. CDR3 length: 16 residues. The germline gives CDR1 SGHRS, CDR2 YFSETQ. The CDR3 DNA sequence: TGCGCCAGCAGCACAAAGGGAAGTAGCCCCTACAATGAGCAGTTCTTC. Protein: CASSTKGSSPYNEQFF. Full variable domain (outside the CDR3, taken from reference TRBV5-1 and TRBJ2-1): KAGVTQTPRYLIKTRGQQVTLSCSPISGHRSVSWYQQTPGQGLQFLFEYFSETQRNKGNFPGRFSGRQFSNSRSEMNVSTLELGDSALYLCASSTKGSSPYNEQFFGPGTRLTVL.

This clonotype has at least ten counts. CDR3 loop: CASSLLKGGGSTEAFF. The CDR3 DNA follows: TGCGCCAGCAGTCTTCTTAAAGGCGGGGGAAGCACTGAAGCTTTCTTT. The chain is built from TRBV5-1 and TRBJ1-1; TRBD1 might be the D (5 bases). CDR3 length: 16 amino acids. V lost 5 bases and J 4 bases, leaving 21 bases between the germline ends. Germline CDR1 SGHRS, CDR2 YFSETQ.

V and J are TRBV7-2 and TRBJ2-7, with 14 bases aligning to TRBD2. CDR1 and CDR2 from the germline V gene are SGHTA and FQGNSA. V lost 5 bases to trimming and J lost 1 base; unmatched junction nucleotides: 7. The CDR3 length is 17 residues. CDR3 sequence (DNA): TGTGCCAGCAGCCCCGGGACTAGCGGGAGTCGGTCCTACGAGCAGTACTTC. It encodes CASSPGTSGSRSYEQYF.

Details on this clonotype: Given a much more abundant clone one base away, this may be a read error. The chain has TRBV7-9 and TRBJ2-2, with TRBD2 as a possible D gene (5 bases). CDR3 length: 16 amino acids. Per germline, CDR1 SEHNR and CDR2 FQNEAQ (reference sequence). The CDR3 loop reads CASSSKMWVETGVLFF. The CDR3 bases are TGTGCCAGCAGTTCTAAGATGTGGGTTGAAACCGGGGTGCTGTTTTTT.

Many counts were recorded for this clonotype. CDR3 DNA: TGTGCCAGCAGCTTAGCCGGGACAGGGATTACTGAAGCTTTCTTT. Protein: CASSLAGTGITEAFF. The V and J genes are TRBV7-2 and TRBJ1-1, with 9 bases identical to TRBD1. Trimming at V came to 0 bases and at J to 5 bases, leaving 4 bases not matched to a gene. Per germline, CDR1 SGHTA and CDR2 FQGNSA. The CDR3 sequence is 15 residues long. The full variable domain, rest sourced from reference TRBV7-2 and TRBJ1-1, is GAGVSQSPSNKVTEKGKDVELRCDPISGHTALYWYRQSLGQGLEFLIYFQGNSAPDKSGLPSDRFSAERTGGSVSTLTIQRTQQEDSAVYLCASSLAGTGITEAFFGQGTRLTVV.

This clonotype was recorded at least ten times. CDR3 sequence (DNA): TGCAGTGCTGCCCGAGTGGGGCGATTCCAAGAGACCCAGTACTTC. Translation gives CSAARVGRFQETQYF. The V call is TRBV20-1, the J call TRBJ2-5, with a possible D match to TRBD1 (5 bases). Germline V gives CDR1 DFQATT, CDR2 SNEGSKA (reference sequence). The CDR3 is 15 amino acids. Trimming left V 5 bases short and J 1 base short, with 17 bases between.

J is TRBJ2-1 and V is TRBV12-3 or TRBV12-4; D not certain. V lost 0 bases and J lost 9, with 9 bases in between. The CDR3 consists of 13 residues. The CDR3 reads CASSLASSGEQFF. The CDR3 DNA sequence: TGTGCCAGCAGTTTAGCTAGCTCAGGTGAGCAGTTCTTC.

This clonotype was counted at least ten times. The CDR3 region is CASSRPTGGWTEAFF. Written as DNA, the CDR3 is TGTGCCAGCAGCCGACCAACAGGGGGCTGGACTGAAGCTTTCTTT. The chain links TRBV7-2 to TRBJ1-1, with TRBD1 matching over 9 bases. Looked up from germline, CDR1 is SGHTA and CDR2 is FQGNSA. Losses at the gene ends were 5 bases for V and 5 bases for J; bases not matched to a gene: 9. CDR3 length: 15 residues.

The chain links TRBV19 to TRBJ1-5; 7 positions agree with TRBD1. V trimming: 3 bases; J trimming: 1 base; junction bases outside the gene matches: 0. The CDR3 is 14 amino acids. From germline, CDR1 is LNHDA and CDR2 SQIVND (reference sequence). This CDR3 reads CASSMGQSNQPQHF. In DNA, the CDR3 is TGTGCCAGTAGTATGGGACAGAGCAATCAGCCCCAGCATTTT.

This clonotype has a count of ten or more. One end of the junction varies from germline; a read error may be responsible. This chain uses TRBV5-1 with TRBJ1-1, with D possibly being TRBD1 (6 bases). This CDR3 is 11 amino acids long. Germline V lookup: CDR1 SGHRS, CDR2 YFSETQ. CDR3 nucleotides: TGCGCCAGCAGCCAGGGGTATGAAACTTTCTTT. Its protein is CASSQGYETFF.

This clonotype was found many times. Its ends do not fully match the called genes, so a read error is possible. The chain is built from TRBV6-6 and TRBJ2-1, with TRBD2 matching 9 bases. The CDR3 is 14 residues long. Looked up from germline, CDR1 is MNHNY and CDR2 is SVGAGI (reference sequence). This CDR3 is CASSYGTSYHEQFF. CDR3 DNA sequence: TGTGCCAGCAGTTACGGGACTAGCTACCATGAGCAGTTCTTC.

The J gene is TRBJ1-1, the V gene TRBV5-6; 9 nucleotides align to TRBD1. CDR1 and CDR2 (germline): SGHDT, YYEEEE. This CDR3 has 15 amino acids. Trimming at V came to 4 bases and at J to 4 bases, leaving 8 bases not matched to a gene. CDR3 sequence (DNA): TGTGCCAGCAGCCGGGGGGACAGGGAGACCACTGAAGCTTTCTTT. Its translation is CASSRGDRETTEAFF.

This clonotype was recorded a few times. CDR3 protein: CASSESGDTQYF. In nucleotides, the CDR3 is TGCGCCAGCAGTGAGTCGGGAGATACGCAGTATTTT. The chain is built from TRBV10-2 and TRBJ2-3; D is unresolved. Germline V lookup: CDR1 WSHSY, CDR2 SAAADI. The CDR3 extends over 12 amino acids. Between the trimmed V and J ends, which lost 0 bases and 5 bases, there was a span of 3 bases.

This clonotype was recorded many times. J is TRBJ2-2 and V is TRBV28, with 9 positions matching TRBD2. Germline V gene data show CDR1 as MDHEN and CDR2 as SYDVKM. This CDR3 contains 15 residues. Trimming removed 8 bases from V and 7 bases from J; junction bases left unmatched: 11. The CDR3 sequence is CASRIAGEVHGELFF. CDR3 bases: TGTGCCAGCCGGATAGCGGGAGAAGTCCACGGGGAGCTGTTTTTT.

This clonotype was picked up many times. The V and J genes are TRBV11-2 and TRBJ2-1; TRBD2 agrees at 9 bases. Germline V lookup: CDR1 SGHAT, CDR2 FQNNGV. J gave up 7 bases and V 0 bases, and 7 bases lay outside the gene matches. The CDR3 totals 16 residues. CDR3 DNA sequence: TGTGCCAGCAGCTTAGACTATGCGGGAGGGTTTAATGAGCAGTTCTTC. Protein product: CASSLDYAGGFNEQFF. Full variable domain (outside the CDR3, taken from reference TRBV11-2 and TRBJ2-1): EAGVAQSPRYKIIEKRQSVAFWCNPISGHATLYWYQQILGQGPKLLIQFQNNGVVDDSQLPKDRFSAERLKGVDSTLKIQPAKLEDSAVYLCASSLDYAGGFNEQFFGPGTRLTVL.